These 22 T cell receptor beta chains were all obtained from the same sample, sequenced in a study of T cells in Graves' hyperthyroidism and ophthalmopathy. Amplified TCR beta CDR3 regions derived from RNA transcripts. TCR CDR3 underwent first-round RT-PCR with the HTBI primer set. TCRdb independently ran MiXCR on the multiplex PCR reads; one entry per CDR3 protein. The sample gives under 500,000 distinct CDR3 sequences, over 13% of which show up once; 25% to 30% is in the top ten. Sample: blood. Source of these receptors: a man in his forties or fifties with Graves' ophthalmopathy.

This clonotype has ten or more counts. V usage is TRBV5-1 and J usage is TRBJ2-3; D possibly corresponds to TRBD2 (6 bases). Trimming shortened V by 4 bases and J by 5 bases, and 14 bases separated the two germline ends. The CDR3 has 14 residues. Per germline, CDR1 SGHRS and CDR2 YFSETQ. The DNA for the CDR3 is TGCGCCAGCAGCAGGGACCTGGAGGGAGATACGCAGTATTTT. It yields the protein CASSRDLEGDTQYF.

This clonotype was counted many times. DNA of the CDR3: TGTGCCAGCTCACCACCGAAGGGTGGCACAGATACGCAGTATTTT. This translates into CASSPPKGGTDTQYF. The chain couples TRBV18 to TRBJ2-3; D is undetermined. The length of the CDR3 is 15 residues. The V gene lost 0 bases and the J gene lost 1 base, with 8 bases spanning the gap. Germline values: CDR1 KGHSH, CDR2 LQKENI.

There are a few counts of this clonotype. The chain joins TRBV9 to TRBJ2-1; 11 nucleotides align to TRBD2. CDR1 SGDLS and CDR2 YYNGEE come from the germline V gene. This CDR3 is built from 15 residues. The J segment lost 8 bases and the V segment lost 3 bases, leaving 7 bases of the junction unmatched. CDR3 protein: CASSAGLAEGYEQFF. DNA for the CDR3: TGTGCCAGCAGCGCGGGACTAGCGGAGGGCTATGAGCAGTTCTTC.

As to this clonotype: This may stem from a read error, because a much larger clone lies one nucleotide away. CDR3: CASSSQAGLPLGRPQHF. The CDR3 nucleotides are TGTGCCAGCAGTAGTCAGGCTGGATTACCCCTCGGTCGGCCCCAGCATTTT. This chain links TRBV28 with TRBJ1-5; D is uncertain. CDR3 size: 17 residues. V was shortened by 5 bases and J by 9 bases, with 26 bases between the two germline ends. Germline loops: CDR1 MDHEN, CDR2 SYDVKM.

Many counts were recorded for this clonotype. V gene TRBV12-3 or TRBV12-4 combines with J gene TRBJ1-1; 8 bases match TRBD1. The CDR3 totals 13 residues. With 6 bases clipped from V and 6 bases from J, the junction kept 6 bases outside the gene matches. CDR3 residues: CASRATGGPEAFF. The DNA for the CDR3 is TGTGCCAGCAGAGCCACAGGGGGACCTGAAGCTTTCTTT.

CDR3 amino acids: CASREKPVEQETQYF. Written as DNA, the CDR3 is TGTGCCAGCAGAGAAAAACCAGTGGAGCAAGAGACCCAGTACTTC. The chain recombines TRBV2 with TRBJ2-5, with D uncertain. There are 15 residues in the CDR3. Germline V gene lookup returns CDR1 SNHLY and CDR2 FYNNEI. The V end was cut by 6 bases, the J end by 2 bases, with 16 bases between.

This clonotype was seen at least ten times. The J gene is TRBJ1-6, the V gene TRBV7-8, with 7 bases fitting TRBD1. From germline, CDR1 is SGHVS and CDR2 FQNEAQ. Unmatched junction bases numbered 10, after V lost 5 bases and J lost 9 bases. This CDR3 has 15 amino acids. The CDR3 DNA sequence: TGTGCCAGCAGCAGACAGACAGGGTTTCTTTCACCCCTCCACTTT. It codes for CASSRQTGFLSPLHF.

As for this clonotype: This could be a read error, since a much larger clone is one nucleotide away. The rearrangement links TRBV5-1 to TRBJ2-2; possibly TRBD2 for D (5 bases). The CDR3 runs to 14 residues. Germline V gene sequence: CDR1 SGHRS, CDR2 YFSETQ. CDR3 nucleotide sequence: TGCGCCAGCAGCTTCACGGTGGGCACCGGGAAGCTGTTTTTT. It codes for CASSFTVGTGKLFF.

This clonotype showed up many times. The CDR3 region is CASSFLGDGNQPQHF. The CDR3 bases are TGTGCCAGCAGTTTCCTGGGGGATGGCAATCAGCCCCAGCATTTT. The V gene is TRBV12-3 or TRBV12-4, the J gene TRBJ1-5; D possibly corresponds to TRBD1 (5 bases). CDR3 length equals 15 residues. Trimming took off 3 bases at V and 2 bases at J, with 11 bases between the two ends.

This chain links TRBV5-1 with TRBJ1-3; D not resolved. The V and J ends lost 0 bases and 3 bases respectively, with 19 bases between them. The CDR3 covers 18 residues. Per the germline V gene, CDR1 is SGHRS and CDR2 is YFSETQ. The CDR3 region is CASSLVPAIRSNGNTIYF. The CDR3 coding sequence is TGCGCCAGCAGCTTGGTGCCCGCGATTCGATCTAATGGAAACACCATATATTTT.

This clonotype has at least ten counts. The V call is TRBV27, the J call TRBJ2-1, with D unresolved. Germline lookup yields CDR1 MNHEY and CDR2 SMNVEV (reference sequence). V lost 6 bases, J lost 9 bases, and 15 bases lay in between. The CDR3 consists of 13 residues. The CDR3 loop is CASRPSRRGEQFF. In DNA form, the CDR3 reads TGTGCCAGCAGACCCTCCCGACGAGGTGAGCAGTTCTTC.

Ten or more counts support this clonotype. This CDR3 reads CASSRTGTSGSKYEQYF. CDR3 DNA: TGTGCCAGCAGTCGAACCGGGACTAGCGGGAGTAAGTACGAGCAGTACTTC. The chain combines TRBV2 with TRBJ2-7, with TRBD2 matching over 14 bases. The CDR3 length is 17 residues. Germline loops: CDR1 SNHLY, CDR2 FYNNEI. J lost 4 bases, V lost 5 bases, and 10 bases had no gene match.

The chain has TRBV10-3 and TRBJ2-1, with D possibly being TRBD1 (6 bases). The CDR3 sequence is 16 residues long. Per germline, CDR1 ENHRY and CDR2 SYGVKD. V lost 8 bases and J lost 6, with 23 bases in between. The CDR3 sequence: CAIGLGRRGLGNEQFF. The CDR3 nucleotides are TGTGCCATCGGGCTGGGGCGAAGGGGGTTGGGCAATGAGCAGTTCTTC.

The chain combines TRBV20-1 with TRBJ2-4, with a possible D match to TRBD1 (6 bases). The CDR3 spans 13 residues. V was clipped by 4 bases and J by 6 bases, with 13 bases between them. The V gene's germline CDR1 is DFQATT and CDR2 SNEGSKA (reference sequence). The CDR3 region has the DNA TGCAGTGCTAATCAGGGGTTGTCAAACATTCAGTACTTC. Its translation is CSANQGLSNIQYF.

There are many counts of this clonotype. The chain has TRBV4-2 and TRBJ1-5; 7 bases are shared with TRBD1. Germline V gene lookup returns CDR1 LGHNA and CDR2 YNFKEQ. The ends lost 1 base at V and 4 bases at J; junction bases unmatched: 13. This CDR3 is built from 18 residues. In nucleotides, the CDR3 is TGTGCCAGCAGCCAAGGAGGTGGAGCCGGGACAGAGAATCAGCCCCAGCATTTT. Protein product: CASSQGGGAGTENQPQHF.

There are many counts of this clonotype. CDR3 sequence reads: CSHNRYGGREAFF. The CDR3 coding sequence is TGCAGCCACAACAGGTACGGAGGACGTGAAGCTTTCTTT. The chain joins TRBV20-1 to TRBJ1-1, with D possibly TRBD1 on 5 matching bases. The CDR3 consists of 13 residues. The germline V gene has CDR1 DFQATT and CDR2 SNEGSKA (reference sequence).

Many counts were recorded for this clonotype. The chain carries TRBV7-9 and TRBJ2-1, with 8 bases aligning to TRBD1. The CDR3 extends over 15 amino acids. V shed 6 bases, J shed 5 bases, and the junction held 9 bases outside the gene matches. Germline V CDR1 and CDR2: SEHNR, FQNEAQ (reference sequence). For the CDR3, the DNA is TGTGCCAGCAGTCTTAGGACAGGGATGGACAATGAGCAGTTCTTC. This translates into CASSLRTGMDNEQFF. The full variable domain, with the rest looked up from reference TRBV7-9 and TRBJ2-1, is DTGVSQNPRHKITKRGQNVTFRCDPISEHNRLYWYRQTLGQGPEFLTYFQNEAQLEKSRLLSDRFSAERPKGSFSTLEIQRTEQGDSAMYLCASSLRTGMDNEQFFGPGTRLTVL.

This clonotype has just a few counts. This may arise from a read error, as a much more abundant clone is one base away. This rearrangement joins TRBV12-3 or TRBV12-4 to TRBJ2-3; 7 nucleotides align to TRBD2. CDR3 size: 15 residues. V gave up 3 bases and J gave up 0 bases; unmatched junction bases: 3. The CDR3 DNA sequence: TGTGCCAGCAGTTTTACTAGCGCGAGCACAGATACGCAGTATTTT. Its protein is CASSFTSASTDTQYF.

This chain links TRBV4-1 with TRBJ2-1, with D uncertain. CDR3 length equals 13 residues. Trimming shortened V by 3 bases and J by 6 bases, and 9 bases separated the two germline ends. Looked up from germline, CDR1 is MGHRA and CDR2 is YSYEKL. The CDR3 here is CASSHSSANEQFF. CDR3 in DNA: TGCGCCAGCAGCCATAGTTCAGCCAATGAGCAGTTCTTC.

This clonotype has a count of ten or more. The J gene is TRBJ2-1, the V gene TRBV20-1, with D possibly matching TRBD2 (6 bases). V lost 1 base and J lost 0, with 10 bases in between. Germline V gene sequence: CDR1 DFQATT, CDR2 SNEGSKA (reference sequence). The CDR3 consists of 15 residues. The CDR3 region has the DNA TGCAGTGCTAGAGTGGCGGGACTCTCCTACAATGAGCAGTTCTTC. Protein product: CSARVAGLSYNEQFF.

Only one count was recorded for this clonotype. V and J are TRBV6-2 or TRBV6-3 and TRBJ1-1, with D perhaps TRBD1 (6 bases). Trimming pared 4 bases from V and 13 bases from J, leaving 16 bases between. The CDR3 runs to 12 residues. Per germline, CDR1 MNHEY and CDR2 SVGEGT. CDR3 in amino acids: CASSSPAEGGFF. The CDR3 DNA sequence: TGTGCCAGCAGTTCCCCCGCGGAAGGGGGTTTCTTT.

There are many counts of this clonotype. The V gene is TRBV28, the J gene TRBJ2-7, with D hard to call. This CDR3 is built from 11 residues. CDR1 and CDR2 (germline): MDHEN, SYDVKM. The V end lost 6 bases, the J end lost 3 bases, and 6 bases lay between the germline ends. In DNA, the CDR3 is TGTGCCAGCAGAAATTTCTACGAGCAGTACTTC. Its protein is CASRNFYEQYF. Looking up the rest from reference TRBV28 and TRBJ2-7 gives the full variable domain: DVKVTQSSRYLVKRTGEKVFLECVQDMDHENMFWYRQDPGLGLRLIYFSYDVKMKEKGDIPEGYSVSREKKERFSLILESASTNQTSMYLCASRNFYEQYFGPGTRLTVT.